This TCR beta chain was captured in a study of Graves' ophthalmopathy and Graves' hyperthyroidism. Amplification from RNA transcripts yielded the TCR beta CDR3 regions. First-round RT-PCR used HTBI primers; second-round multiplex PCR followed. TCRdb reprocessed the multiplex PCR reads with MiXCR, giving one entry per CDR3 protein. The profile shows 400,000 to 450,000 distinct CDR3 sequences, roughly 20% of them singletons. This TCR came from a woman younger than 35 with stable Graves' hyperthyroidism. The sample taken for sequencing was peripheral blood.

This chain's CDR3 is CASSLVLAGPTREQYF. The CDR3, as DNA: TGTGCCAGCAGCTTAGTTCTGGCAGGGCCCACCCGCGAGCAGTACTTC. The chain employs TRBV11-2 and TRBJ2-7; tentative D call: TRBD1 (5 bases). Germline V gene data show CDR1 as SGHAT and CDR2 as FQNNGV. Trimming shortened V by 1 base and J by 6 bases, and 19 bases separated the two germline ends. This CDR3 has 16 residues.